The source of this TCR beta chain is a study of response to subunit inactivated influenza vaccine. As to this clonotype: Its antigen is not identified.

General study findings and limits: Authors suggested each seasonal influenza vaccination recruits few new T cells.

TCRdb reprocessed the RT-PCR reads with MiXCR, giving one entry per CDR3 protein. The sample has some 520,000 distinct CDR3 sequences; 15% to 20% are singletons. The germline V gene has CDR1 SGHTA and CDR2 FQGNSA. The length of the CDR3 is 14 residues. The V end lost 1 base, the J end lost 4 bases, and 10 bases lay between the germline ends. The source of this sequence is a man between 50 and 75 years old who received an inactivated influenza vaccine. The chain recombines TRBV7-2 with TRBJ1-1; weak D call: TRBD1 (5 bases). The specimen was CD4+ T cells sorted from PBMCs, collected around 25 months after vaccination. The CDR3, as DNA: TGTGCCAGCAGCTTAGTTGCAGGGCCCACTGAAGCTTTCTTT. Translating it yields CASSLVAGPTEAFF.